The present entry profiles one TCR beta chain with its context. Clinical symptoms, serum thyroxine, TRAb, thyroid ultrasound and orbital computed tomography determined diagnosis. The data originate from a study of Graves' ophthalmopathy and Graves' hyperthyroidism. Study details: A follow-up of 18 months without ophthalmopathy meant that hyperthyroidism was stable.

Transcripts of RNA were the source for amplifying TCR beta CDR3 regions. Second-round multiplex PCR followed a first-round RT-PCR using HTBI primers. Via MiXCR, TCRdb re-called the multiplex PCR reads, giving one row per CDR3 protein. The table lists approximately 1.2 million distinct CDR3 sequences, 35% to 45% of them singletons. V shed 7 bases and J 4 bases; nucleotides not matched to a gene: 6. This CDR3 has 13 residues. Germline CDR1 and CDR2: SQVTM and ANQGSEA. The sample comprised peripheral blood or thyroid tissue (not recorded which). The chain uses TRBV29-1 and TRBJ1-2; TRBD1 aligns across 10 bases. The receptor's source is an adult man with Graves' hyperthyroidism. DNA for the CDR3: TGCAGCGCAACCGGGACAGGGGCCTATGGCTACACCTTC. This gives the protein CSATGTGAYGYTF.